This T cell receptor (beta chain) stems from a study of blood T cell repertoires in COVID-19. Study-wide background: COVID-19 samples from acute and convalescent phases originated in the United States, Italy and Spain. PBMCs, B-cell-depleted T cells, or T cells were the source of the cDNA or gDNA that made up the material.

V lost 7 bases to trimming and J lost 4 bases; unmatched junction nucleotides: 2. CDR1 and CDR2 from the germline V gene are MNHEY and SVGAGI. CDR3 size: 12 residues. Sequenced by immunoSEQ multiplex PCR; TCRdb stores in-frame clones only, minus some. The table lists 150,000 to 200,000 clones, 90% of them singletons. In this sample, this clone turned up once. The material sequenced was peripheral blood. The chain carries TRBV6-5 and TRBJ1-1; 8 bases line up with TRBD1. The source of this sequence is a man in his fifties or sixties with active or convalescent COVID-19. The CDR3, as DNA: TGTGCCAGCAACAGGGGGGGCACTGAAGCTTTCTTT. Amino acids: CASNRGGTEAFF.